The sequence of this T cell receptor beta chain was determined in a study of PD-L1 blockade in urothelial cancer. Study in general: The number of prior chemotherapy regimens per patient was 0 to 3. Blood was subjected to analysis at 3 weeks (second dose) and 6 weeks following treatment start. Overall study results and limits: By 3 weeks, tumor-associated blood clones had expanded more in durable-benefit patients.

Remarks on this clone: The antigen remains undetermined.

The assay was immunoSEQ multiplex PCR, and TCRdb's table has in-frame clones only and misses some. The data hold 100,000 or so clones, with about nine tenths observed a single time. The germline gives CDR1 MNHNS, CDR2 SASEGT. Trimming left V 5 bases short and J 4 bases short, with 16 bases between. This CDR3 spans 15 amino acids. Patients in the study were battling locally advanced or metastatic urothelial carcinoma. Sequencing was performed on PBMCs, taken around atezolizumab (anti-PD-L1) treatment. The rearrangement links TRBV6-1 to TRBJ2-3; perhaps TRBD2 as D (6 bases). The source is a woman older than 75 with urothelial cancer. Here the CDR3 reads CASSLQRGGADTQYF. DNA of the CDR3: TGTGCCAGCAGTCTTCAGCGCGGCGGGGCAGATACGCAGTATTTT.